The rows below give T cell receptor beta chains drawn from one sample of a study of early T cells in non-severe SARS-CoV-2 infection. Using its own MiXCR run on the 5' RACE reads, TCRdb lists one record per CDR3 protein. The sample gives tens of thousands of distinct CDR3 sequences, more than 12% of which show up once; around 5.1% is in the top ten. Material: whole blood. These receptor sequences come from an adult who was a healthcare worker with PCR-confirmed SARS-CoV-2 infection or an uninfected control (not recorded which). Both conserved end residues are part of each CDR3. The D gene is left open where the match is weak. Some rows have no size entry. The others give once, few or many, or a class for an expanded clone.

CDR3aa: CASSVRAGGEQYF
CDR3nt: TGTGCCAGCAGCGTACGAGCAGGCGGCGAGCAGTACTTC
d_gene: NA
len: 13
j_gene: TRBJ2-7
abundance: NA
v_gene: TRBV9

CDR3aa: CASSTGLLGTGELFF
CDR3nt: TGTGCCAGCAGTACAGGACTACTCGGCACCGGGGAGCTGTTTTTT
d_gene: NA
len: 15
j_gene: TRBJ2-2
abundance: few
v_gene: TRBV12-3/TRBV12-4

CDR3aa: CASRGARDTGELFF
CDR3nt: TGTGCCAGTAGGGGGGCGCGGGACACCGGGGAGCTGTTTTTT
d_gene: NA
len: 14
j_gene: TRBJ2-2
abundance: many
v_gene: TRBV19

CDR3aa: CASSLAGASGVSYNEQFF
CDR3nt: TGTGCCAGCAGCTTAGCCGGGGCTAGCGGGGTTTCCTACAATGAGCAGTTCTTC
d_gene: TRBD2
len: 18
j_gene: TRBJ2-1
abundance: NA
v_gene: TRBV11-2

CDR3aa: CASSEAPGGTGYTF
CDR3nt: TGTGCCAGCAGTGAAGCGCCGGGAGGGACGGGCTACACCTTC
d_gene: NA
len: 14
j_gene: TRBJ1-2
abundance: NA
v_gene: TRBV2

CDR3aa: CASSFEGNTIYF
CDR3nt: TGTGCCAGCAGTTTCGAGGGAAACACCATATATTTT
d_gene: NA
len: 12
j_gene: TRBJ1-3
abundance: few
v_gene: TRBV28

CDR3aa: CASRGDRGLPYNEQFF
CDR3nt: TGTGCCAGCAGGGGGGACAGGGGACTCCCCTACAATGAGCAGTTCTTC
d_gene: TRBD1
len: 16
j_gene: TRBJ2-1
abundance: NA
v_gene: TRBV11-2

CDR3aa: CASTADSRYEQYF
CDR3nt: TGTGCCAGCACCGCGGACAGCCGCTACGAGCAGTACTTC
d_gene: NA
len: 13
j_gene: TRBJ2-7
abundance: few
v_gene: TRBV6-5

CDR3aa: CASSFQGSAKNIQYF
CDR3nt: TGTGCCAGCAGTTTTCAGGGTTCAGCCAAAAACATTCAGTACTTC
d_gene: NA
len: 15
j_gene: TRBJ2-4
abundance: many
v_gene: TRBV28

CDR3aa: CASSTRGLTKLFF
CDR3nt: TGTGCCAGTAGCACAAGGGGCTTGACAAAACTGTTTTTT
d_gene: NA
len: 13
j_gene: TRBJ1-4
abundance: few
v_gene: TRBV19

CDR3aa: CASAKGGNQPQHF
CDR3nt: TGTGCCAGCGCCAAAGGGGGCAATCAGCCCCAGCATTTT
d_gene: NA
len: 13
j_gene: TRBJ1-5
abundance: many
v_gene: TRBV12-3/TRBV12-4

CDR3aa: CASSPGTRAVHEQFF
CDR3nt: TGTGCCAGCAGTCCCGGGACTAGGGCGGTCCATGAGCAGTTCTTC
d_gene: TRBD2
len: 15
j_gene: TRBJ2-1
abundance: NA
v_gene: TRBV28

CDR3aa: CSARGGMGDTQYF
CDR3nt: TGCAGTGCTAGAGGAGGGATGGGGGATACGCAGTATTTT
d_gene: NA
len: 13
j_gene: TRBJ2-3
abundance: few
v_gene: TRBV20-1

CDR3aa: CASSSGQGRYEKLFF
CDR3nt: TGTGCCAGCAGTTCCGGACAGGGACGCTATGAAAAACTGTTTTTT
d_gene: TRBD1
len: 15
j_gene: TRBJ1-4
abundance: NA
v_gene: TRBV28

CDR3aa: CASRPSASYEQYF
CDR3nt: TGCGCCAGCAGGCCTAGCGCCTCCTACGAGCAGTACTTC
d_gene: NA
len: 13
j_gene: TRBJ2-7
abundance: many
v_gene: TRBV5-1

CDR3aa: CSARVHDRERGQDQPQHF
CDR3nt: TGCAGTGCTAGAGTCCACGATCGGGAAAGGGGCCAAGATCAGCCCCAGCATTTT
d_gene: NA
len: 18
j_gene: TRBJ1-5
abundance: few
v_gene: TRBV20-1

CDR3aa: CASSQAGAVYNEQFF
CDR3nt: TGTGCCAGCAGCCAAGCGGGAGCAGTTTACAATGAGCAGTTCTTC
d_gene: NA
len: 15
j_gene: TRBJ2-1
abundance: NA
v_gene: TRBV14

CDR3aa: CSVEGSIRIGMNTEAFF
CDR3nt: TGCAGCGTTGAAGGCTCGATCCGAATCGGCATGAACACTGAAGCTTTCTTT
d_gene: NA
len: 17
j_gene: TRBJ1-1
abundance: NA
v_gene: TRBV29-1

CDR3aa: CAAQDSRGGEQYF
CDR3nt: TGTGCCGCCCAGGACTCCCGGGGGGGCGAGCAGTACTTC
d_gene: TRBD2
len: 13
j_gene: TRBJ2-7
abundance: few
v_gene: TRBV7-9

CDR3aa: CASSQDRAINEQFF
CDR3nt: TGCGCCAGCAGCCAAGATCGGGCTATCAATGAGCAGTTCTTC
d_gene: NA
len: 14
j_gene: TRBJ2-1
abundance: NA
v_gene: TRBV4-3

CDR3aa: CASSWENIQYF
CDR3nt: TGTGCCAGCAGTTGGGAAAACATTCAGTACTTC
d_gene: NA
len: 11
j_gene: TRBJ2-4
abundance: few
v_gene: TRBV28

CDR3aa: CASSLLGQGFTEAFF
CDR3nt: TGTGCCAGCAGTTTATTGGGACAGGGCTTCACTGAAGCTTTCTTT
d_gene: TRBD1
len: 15
j_gene: TRBJ1-1
abundance: few
v_gene: TRBV27

CDR3aa: CASSLIGNTIYF
CDR3nt: TGTGCCAGCAGCTTAATTGGAAACACCATATATTTT
d_gene: NA
len: 12
j_gene: TRBJ1-3
abundance: many
v_gene: TRBV12-3/TRBV12-4

CDR3aa: CASSPDFSGERTYEQYF
CDR3nt: TGTGCCAGCAGCCCAGACTTTAGCGGGGAAAGGACCTACGAGCAGTACTTC
d_gene: TRBD2
len: 17
j_gene: TRBJ2-7
abundance: NA
v_gene: TRBV11-1

CDR3aa: CAWSATVNTEAFF
CDR3nt: TGTGCCTGGAGTGCGACGGTGAACACTGAAGCTTTCTTT
d_gene: NA
len: 13
j_gene: TRBJ1-1
abundance: few
v_gene: TRBV30

CDR3aa: CASSLGPGTEAFF
CDR3nt: TGTGCCAGCAGTTTAGGGCCAGGCACTGAAGCTTTCTTT
d_gene: NA
len: 13
j_gene: TRBJ1-1
abundance: NA
v_gene: TRBV27